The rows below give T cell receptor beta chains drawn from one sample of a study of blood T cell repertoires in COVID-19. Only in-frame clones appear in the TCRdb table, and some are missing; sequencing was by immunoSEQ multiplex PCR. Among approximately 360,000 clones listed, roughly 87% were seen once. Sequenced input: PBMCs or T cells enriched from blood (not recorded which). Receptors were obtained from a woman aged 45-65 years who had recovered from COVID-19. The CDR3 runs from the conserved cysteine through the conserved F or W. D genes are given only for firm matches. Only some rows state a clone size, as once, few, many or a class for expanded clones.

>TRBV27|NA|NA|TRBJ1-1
TGTGCCAGCAGTCGACGACTACAGGGTGGTCACACTGAAGCTTTCTTT
CASSRRLQGGHTEAFF
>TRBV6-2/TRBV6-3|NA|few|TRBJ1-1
TGTGCCAGCAGTTACATCCCTTGGGTCTCCGGGGGTTATTCGAACACTGAAGCTTTCTTT
CASSYIPWVSGGYSNTEAFF
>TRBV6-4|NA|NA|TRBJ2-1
TGTGCCAGCAGTGACGCCTCAATGGGCCTAAATGAGCAGTTCTTC
CASSDASMGLNEQFF
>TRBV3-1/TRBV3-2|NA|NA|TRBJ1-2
TGTGCCAGCAGCCATAGCGGGGAGGGTACCTATGGCTACACCTTC
CASSHSGEGTYGYTF
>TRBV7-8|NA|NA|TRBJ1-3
TGTGCCAGCAGCTCGGGACATTCTGGAAACACCATATATTTT
CASSSGHSGNTIYF
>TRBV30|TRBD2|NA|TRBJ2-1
TGTGCCGCCTGGGGGGGGAGAGGTGAGCAGTTCTTC
CAAWGGRGEQFF
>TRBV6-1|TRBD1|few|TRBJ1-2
TGTGCCAGCAGTGAAGCGGATACAGGGGCCTACTATGGCTACACCTTC
CASSEADTGAYYGYTF
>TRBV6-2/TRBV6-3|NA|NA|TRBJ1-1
TGTGCCAGCAGTTACTCAGTCCCAACCGGGATGGGGATGAACACTGAAGCTTTCTTT
CASSYSVPTGMGMNTEAFF
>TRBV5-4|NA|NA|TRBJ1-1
TGTGCCAGCAGCTTGGCCGGAGGCAGGGGAGTAACTGAAGCTTTCTTT
CASSLAGGRGVTEAFF
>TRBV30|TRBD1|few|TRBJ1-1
TGTGCCTGGAGGGCCTACAGGGGGCGAACTTACCCCCTTTACACTGAAGCTTTCTTT
CAWRAYRGRTYPLYTEAFF
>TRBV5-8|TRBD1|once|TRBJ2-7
TGTGCCAGCAGCTTGGTGGCAGGGGGTCCCTACGAGCAGTACTTC
CASSLVAGGPYEQYF
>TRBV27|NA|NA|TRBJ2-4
TGTGCCAGCAGTGAAACAAGAAACATTCAGTACTTC
CASSETRNIQYF
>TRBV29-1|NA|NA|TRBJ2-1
TGCAGCGTTGTGTTTGGTAGCAACAATGAGCAGTTCTTC
CSVVFGSNNEQFF
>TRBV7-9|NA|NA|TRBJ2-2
TGTGCCAGCACCTCTTACGCTCAGTTCAACACCGGGGAGCTGTTTTTT
CASTSYAQFNTGELFF
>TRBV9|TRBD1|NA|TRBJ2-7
TGTGCCAGCAGCGTCGGACAGGGGAACTACGAGCAGTACTTC
CASSVGQGNYEQYF
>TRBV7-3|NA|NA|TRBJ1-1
TGTGCCAGCAGCCTACGCGCGAGGACTGAAGCTTTCTTT
CASSLRARTEAFF
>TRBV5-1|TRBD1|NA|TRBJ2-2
TGCGCCAGCAGCTCGGGACAGGTGAACACCGGGGAGCTGTTTTTT
CASSSGQVNTGELFF
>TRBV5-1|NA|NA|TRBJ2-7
TGCGCCAGCAGGAAGGGAGGATCGTACGAGCAGTACTTC
CASRKGGSYEQYF
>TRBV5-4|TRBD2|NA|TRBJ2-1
TGTGCCAGCAGCTCACTAGCGGGAGGTGGGAATGAGCAGTTCTTC
CASSSLAGGGNEQFF
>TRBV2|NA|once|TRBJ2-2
TGTGCCAGCGGCGGAGGACCGGGGACCGGGGAGCTGTTTTTT
CASGGGPGTGELFF
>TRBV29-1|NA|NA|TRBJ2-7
TGCAGCGTTGAAGTTCATCGGGGAGTGCGCGAGCAGTACTTC
CSVEVHRGVREQYF
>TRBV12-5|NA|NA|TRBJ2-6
TGTGCTAGTGGTTTCTTTAGCTCTGGGGCCAACGTCCTGACTTTC
CASGFFSSGANVLTF
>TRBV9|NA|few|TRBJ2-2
TGTGCCAGCAGCGTAGCAGGGACACCGAACACCGGGGAGCTGTTTTTT
CASSVAGTPNTGELFF
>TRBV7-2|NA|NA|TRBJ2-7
TGTGCCAGCAGCTTAGGACTAGAATTAGGACACGAGCAGTACTTC
CASSLGLELGHEQYF
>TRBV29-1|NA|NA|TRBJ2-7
TGCAGTGCAGCACAGGGAGAGCATTACGAGCAGTACTTC
CSAAQGEHYEQYF
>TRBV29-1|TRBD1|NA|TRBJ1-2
TGCAGCGTTGTACAGGGGGTCGGCTATGGCTACACCTTC
CSVVQGVGYGYTF
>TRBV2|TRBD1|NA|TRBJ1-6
TGTGCCAGCAGTGCTGGGACAGCCCAATTGGGGTTTGTTAATCTCCACTTT
CASSAGTAQLGFVNLHF
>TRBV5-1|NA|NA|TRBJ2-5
TGCGCCAGCACCAACTGGGGGGAAGGTCTGCGGGAGACCCAGTACTTC
CASTNWGEGLRETQYF
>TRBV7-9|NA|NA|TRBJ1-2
TGTGCCAGCGTGCAGGGCCTGAACTATGGCTACACCTTC
CASVQGLNYGYTF
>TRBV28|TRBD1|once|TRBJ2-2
TGTGCCAGCAGTCTCCCCCCCTGGACAGGGACCACCGGGGAGCTGTTTTTT
CASSLPPWTGTTGELFF
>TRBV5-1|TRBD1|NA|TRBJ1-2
TGCGCCAGCAGCTTTTCGACAGGGGGTGATGGCTACACCTTC
CASSFSTGGDGYTF
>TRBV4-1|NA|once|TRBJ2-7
TGCGCCAGCAGCCAAGTAGGCTCCTCTCTCCGACGGGGCTACGAGCAGTACTTC
CASSQVGSSLRRGYEQYF
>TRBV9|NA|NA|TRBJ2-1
TGTGCCAGCAGCGTAGGATGGTTCGGGAGTCTTGACAATGAGCAGTTCTTC
CASSVGWFGSLDNEQFF
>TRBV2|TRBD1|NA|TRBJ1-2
TGTGCCAGCAGGACGGACAGGGCGGGATATGGCTACACCTTC
CASRTDRAGYGYTF
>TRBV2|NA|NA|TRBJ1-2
TGTGCCAGCACCCGACAGCCCAGGGGCTACACCTTC
CASTRQPRGYTF
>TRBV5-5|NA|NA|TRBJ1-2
TGTGCCAGCAGCTTGGTGGGGGGGCCTGGCTACACCTTC
CASSLVGGPGYTF
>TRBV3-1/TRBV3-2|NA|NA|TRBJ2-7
TGTGCCAGCAGCCAAGTGCCGGGCGGGGCTCGGTACTTC
CASSQVPGGARYF
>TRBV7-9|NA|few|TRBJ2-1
TGTGCCAGCAGCTTACTAGCATATGAGCAGTTCTTC
CASSLLAYEQFF
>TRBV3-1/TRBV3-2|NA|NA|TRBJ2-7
TGTGCCAGCAGCCGTGCCGACGTGGGGCTCGAGCAGTACTTC
CASSRADVGLEQYF
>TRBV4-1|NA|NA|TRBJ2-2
TGCGCCAGCAGCCAATCGGGGTGGGACACCGGGGAGCTGTTTTTT
CASSQSGWDTGELFF
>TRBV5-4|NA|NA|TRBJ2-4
TGTGCCAGCAGCTTGAGGGGTTCCAAAAACATTCAGTACTTC
CASSLRGSKNIQYF
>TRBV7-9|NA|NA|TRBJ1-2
TGTGCCAGCAGCACACAGGGAATTGGTGGCTACACCTTC
CASSTQGIGGYTF
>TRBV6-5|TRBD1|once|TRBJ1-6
TGTGCCAGCAGTTACCGACAGGGGGGTTCACCCCTCCACTTT
CASSYRQGGSPLHF
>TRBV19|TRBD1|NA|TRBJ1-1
TGTGCCAGTAGTACTATTACAGGGGCCAACACTGAAGCTTTCTTT
CASSTITGANTEAFF
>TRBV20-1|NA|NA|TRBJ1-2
TGCAGTGCTAGTATTCCGGGGGTAAAGTATGGCTACACCTTC
CSASIPGVKYGYTF
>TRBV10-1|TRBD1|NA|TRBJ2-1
TGCGCCAGCAGTGAGGGGACAGGGGGCTTTTGCTCCTACAATGAGCAGTTCTTC
CASSEGTGGFCSYNEQFF